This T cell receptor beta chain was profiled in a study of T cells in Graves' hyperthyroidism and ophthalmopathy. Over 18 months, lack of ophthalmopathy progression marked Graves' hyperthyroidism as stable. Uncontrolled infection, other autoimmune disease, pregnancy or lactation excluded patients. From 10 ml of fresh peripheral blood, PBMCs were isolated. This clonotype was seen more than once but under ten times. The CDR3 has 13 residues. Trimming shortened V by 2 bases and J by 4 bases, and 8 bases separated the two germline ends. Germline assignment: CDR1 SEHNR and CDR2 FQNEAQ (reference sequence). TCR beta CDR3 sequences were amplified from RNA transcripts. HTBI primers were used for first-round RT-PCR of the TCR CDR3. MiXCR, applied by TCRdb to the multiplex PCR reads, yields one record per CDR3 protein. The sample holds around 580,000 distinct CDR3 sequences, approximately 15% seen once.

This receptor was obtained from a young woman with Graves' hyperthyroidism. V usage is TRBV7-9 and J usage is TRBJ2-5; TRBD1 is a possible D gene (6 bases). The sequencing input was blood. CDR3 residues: CASSLMGAETQYF. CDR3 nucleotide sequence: TGTGCCAGCAGCTTAATGGGGGCAGAGACCCAGTACTTC.